The present TCR beta chain was sequenced within a study of T cells in Graves' hyperthyroidism and ophthalmopathy. Points from the study as a whole: Clonotypes that were expanded in thyroid above 0.001 mostly appeared in blood too.

This clonotype showed up many times. Its cognate antigen is unknown. TCR beta CDR3 region amplification was performed from RNA transcripts. The TCR CDR3 first-round RT-PCR relied on the HTBI primer set. One entry per CDR3 protein results from TCRdb running MiXCR on the multiplex PCR reads. The sample carries a few hundred thousand distinct CDR3 sequences, under 60% recorded once. Diagnosing involved the use of clinical symptoms, serum thyroxine and TRAb, thyroid ultrasound and orbital computed tomography. Germline values: CDR1 MNHNY, CDR2 SVGAGI (reference sequence). There are 14 residues in the CDR3. Trimming stripped 5 bases from V and 4 bases from J, with 11 bases between.

The sequenced sample was peripheral blood or thyroid tissue (not recorded which). The rearrangement links TRBV6-6 to TRBJ1-4; a weak D match, TRBD1 (6 bases). This clonotype originated in a young woman with Graves' hyperthyroidism. CDR3 in amino acids: CASSKTGVNEKLFF. The CDR3 coding sequence is TGTGCCAGCAGTAAGACAGGAGTTAATGAAAAACTGTTTTTT.